These 18 T cell receptor beta chains share one sample of origin, sequenced in a study of CD8 T cells in Susac syndrome. With random hexamers, reverse transcription was performed on about 0.45 to 1 ug of RNA. TCRdb recomputed calls from the immunoSEQ multiplex PCR reads with MiXCR, one row per CDR3 protein. The table has 70,000 to 75,000 distinct CDR3 sequences, 93% seen once; the top ten hold 0.15%. The sample comprised CD4+ T cells from PBMCs. The receptor source for this set is a human donor with Susac syndrome.

The CDR3 coding sequence is TGCAGTGCTAGAAAACGACTAGCTTCCTACAATGAGCAGTTCTTC. Translated, it gives CSARKRLASYNEQFF. The rearrangement joins TRBV20-1 to TRBJ2-1; 7 nucleotides match TRBD2. The germline V gene encodes CDR1 DFQATT and CDR2 SNEGSKA (reference sequence). V gave up 2 bases and J gave up 1 base; unmatched junction bases: 5. This CDR3 has 15 residues.

The chain carries TRBV19 and TRBJ2-2, with a weak D call TRBD2 (6 bases). This CDR3 spans 17 amino acids. V was cut by 6 bases and J by 0 bases, with 17 bases left in between. The germline V gene has CDR1 LNHDA and CDR2 SQIVND (reference sequence). The CDR3 DNA reads TGTGCCAGTAGAACTCACGCCGGCGGGACGAACACCGGGGAGCTGTTTTTT. The encoded protein is CASRTHAGGTNTGELFF.

The CDR3 nucleotides are TGTGCCAGTAGCCGGGCCACCTCGTTGTACTATAATTCACCCCTCCACTTT. Its protein product is CASSRATSLYYNSPLHF. This chain links TRBV19 with TRBJ1-6; D is ambiguous. Trimming cost V 6 bases and J 3 bases, with 18 bases left between them. CDR3 length equals 17 residues. CDR1 and CDR2 (germline): LNHDA, SQIVND (reference sequence). Combining the CDR3 with reference TRBV19 and TRBJ1-6 gives the whole variable domain DGGITQSPKYLFRKEGQNVTLSCEQNLNHDAMYWYRQDPGQGLRLIYYSQIVNDFQKGDIAEGYSVSREKKESFPLTVTSAQKNPTAFYLCASSRATSLYYNSPLHFGNGTRLTVT.

The J gene is TRBJ1-2, the V gene TRBV25-1, with 8 bases fitting TRBD1. Losses at the gene ends were 6 bases for V and 4 bases for J; bases not matched to a gene: 7. CDR3 length: 14 amino acids. Germline assignment: CDR1 MGHDK and CDR2 SYGVNS. The chain's CDR3 is CASSPNGQGYGYTF. As DNA, the CDR3 is TGTGCCAGCAGCCCAAACGGACAGGGCTATGGCTACACCTTC.

The CDR3 is CASSLGGDEQFF. DNA for the CDR3: TGTGCCAGCAGCTTAGGAGGGGATGAGCAGTTCTTC. The chain joins TRBV7-8 to TRBJ2-1; D may match TRBD1 or TRBD2 (5 bases each). Trimming took 1 base from V and 8 from J, leaving 6 bases between them. CDR3 size: 12 residues. Germline V gene sequence: CDR1 SGHVS, CDR2 FQNEAQ.

The chain is built from TRBV5-1 and TRBJ2-3; 9 nucleotides align to TRBD1. CDR3 length: 16 amino acids. Germline V gene data show CDR1 as SGHRS and CDR2 as YFSETQ. After removal of 4 bases from V and 3 bases from J, the junction contained 9 bases not matched to a gene. The CDR3 nucleotides read TGCGCCAGCAGCCCCCCGGGACAGGGAGGGACAGATACGCAGTATTTT. This sequence encodes CASSPPGQGGTDTQYF.

The chain employs TRBV27 and TRBJ2-1, with 8 bases matching TRBD1. Germline lookup yields CDR1 MNHEY and CDR2 SMNVEV (reference sequence). This CDR3 contains 14 residues. The J segment lost 8 bases and the V segment lost 6 bases, leaving 9 bases of the junction unmatched. The CDR3 loop reads CASRSYRGEDEQFF. The CDR3 DNA follows: TGTGCCAGCAGGTCGTACAGGGGGGAGGATGAGCAGTTCTTC.

This rearrangement joins TRBV28 to TRBJ1-2, with D unresolved. The germline V and J ends were trimmed by 5 bases and 4 bases, with 17 bases remaining between them. CDR1 is MDHEN and CDR2 is SYDVKM in the germline V gene. The CDR3 length is 15 residues. The CDR3 here is CASSLSLIHGYGYTF. CDR3 DNA: TGTGCCAGCAGTCTATCACTGATCCACGGCTATGGCTACACCTTC.

This sequence joins TRBV18 and TRBJ2-3; D perhaps matches TRBD2 (5 bases). With 3 bases removed from V and 1 base from J, the gap between germline ends came to 8 bases. Per germline, CDR1 KGHSH and CDR2 LQKENI. CDR3 size: 14 residues. CDR3: CASSPPGGTDTQYF. In DNA form, the CDR3 reads TGTGCCAGCTCACCTCCCGGGGGCACAGATACGCAGTATTTT.

V gene TRBV28 combines with J gene TRBJ2-5; tentatively, D is TRBD2 (7 bases). The CDR3 totals 16 residues. The V and J ends lost 8 bases and 2 bases respectively, with 21 bases between them. Germline V gene sequence: CDR1 MDHEN, CDR2 SYDVKM. The CDR3 sequence: CASRKGRGGRQETQYF. The CDR3 nucleotides read TGTGCCAGCCGCAAGGGGAGGGGGGGTAGACAAGAGACCCAGTACTTC. The full variable domain, completed using reference TRBV28 and TRBJ2-5, is DVKVTQSSRYLVKRTGEKVFLECVQDMDHENMFWYRQDPGLGLRLIYFSYDVKMKEKGDIPEGYSVSREKKERFSLILESASTNQTSMYLCASRKGRGGRQETQYFGPGTRLLVL.

This chain connects TRBV2 to TRBJ2-6; D not resolved. Germline values: CDR1 SNHLY, CDR2 FYNNEI. The ends were cut back, 7 bases at V and 3 bases at J, with 16 bases in the middle. The CDR3 contains 16 residues. The CDR3 region is CASTIHPRIGANVLTF. CDR3 sequence (DNA): TGTGCCAGCACTATACACCCCCGAATTGGGGCCAACGTCCTGACTTTC.

This clonotype was seen just once. The chain has TRBV7-9 and TRBJ2-1; 9 nucleotides line up with TRBD1. CDR1 and CDR2 from the germline V gene are SEHNR and FQNEAQ (reference sequence). J was trimmed by 7 bases and V by 3 bases; bases with no gene match: 13. This CDR3 has 17 amino acids. The CDR3 protein is CASSLFLWGQGKNEQFF. The CDR3 DNA is TGTGCCAGCAGCTTGTTTCTGTGGGGACAGGGTAAGAATGAGCAGTTCTTC.

The J gene is TRBJ2-3, the V gene TRBV5-1; 9 bases are a match to TRBD2. The CDR3 extends over 17 amino acids. Germline trimming cut 4 bases from V and 4 bases from J; bases unmatched to any gene: 13. Looked up from germline, CDR1 is SGHRS and CDR2 is YFSETQ. The DNA for the CDR3 is TGCGCCAGCAGCCCCGGACCGGCGGGGGGGCGGGCAGATACGCAGTATTTT. It is translated as CASSPGPAGGRADTQYF. Full variable domain (outside the CDR3, taken from reference TRBV5-1 and TRBJ2-3): KAGVTQTPRYLIKTRGQQVTLSCSPISGHRSVSWYQQTPGQGLQFLFEYFSETQRNKGNFPGRFSGRQFSNSRSEMNVSTLELGDSALYLCASSPGPAGGRADTQYFGPGTRLTVL.

The J gene is TRBJ2-1, the V gene TRBV19; D is possibly TRBD1 (7 bases). This CDR3 has 16 amino acids. Trimming removed 3 bases from V and 12 bases from J, with 24 bases in between. In germline, CDR1 is LNHDA, CDR2 SQIVND (reference sequence). This chain's CDR3 is CASSIPGQEGYKGQFF. The CDR3 DNA is TGTGCCAGTAGTATCCCCGGACAGGAGGGTTATAAAGGGCAGTTCTTC.

This sequence joins TRBV7-2 and TRBJ1-1, with D perhaps matching TRBD1 (6 bases). Trimming removed 5 bases at V and 5 bases at J, with 12 bases between. Germline values: CDR1 SGHTA, CDR2 FQGNSA. This CDR3 contains 13 residues. Here the CDR3 reads CASSPYRGTEAFF. In DNA form, the CDR3 reads TGTGCCAGCAGCCCTTATAGGGGGACTGAAGCTTTCTTT.

The chain combines TRBV18 with TRBJ2-5; D call uncertain. This CDR3 is built from 14 residues. The ends were cut back, 0 bases at V and 5 bases at J, with 10 bases in the middle. Germline CDR1 KGHSH, CDR2 LQKENI. CDR3 bases: TGTGCCAGCTCACCACCGGCTTCTCAGGAGACCCAGTACTTC. This translates into CASSPPASQETQYF.

The chain has TRBV7-9 and TRBJ2-5; maybe TRBD1 (6 bases). The V end lost 1 base, the J end lost 10 bases, and 13 bases lay between the germline ends. The CDR3 runs 13 residues. Germline V gives CDR1 SEHNR, CDR2 FQNEAQ (reference sequence). The CDR3 loop reads CASSLEPTGIQYF. CDR3 DNA: TGTGCCAGCAGCTTAGAACCGACAGGTATCCAGTACTTC.

The chain employs TRBV20-1 and TRBJ1-2; a weak D match, TRBD1 (5 bases). CDR3 length: 12 amino acids. CDR1 is DFQATT and CDR2 is SNEGSKA in the germline V gene (reference sequence). The V end lost 5 bases, the J end lost 4 bases, and 11 bases lay between the germline ends. Here the CDR3 DNA reads TGCAGTGCTCAAGAGGGGACCTATGGCTACACCTTC. Its translation is CSAQEGTYGYTF.